The clone carrying this T cell receptor (beta chain) was seen a handful of times. This sample is part of a study of cytomegalovirus exposure and HLA in healthy donors. The CDR3 covers 13 residues. Germline assignment: CDR1 LNHNV and CDR2 YYDKDF (reference sequence). Trimming removed 3 bases from V and 5 bases from J, with 7 bases in between. The primer mix had 60 Vbeta and 13 Jbeta primers. Data came from immunoSEQ multiplex PCR; TCRdb stores just in-frame clones and leaves some out. The sample has under 200,000 clones, around 90% seen once. The sequenced sample was PBMCs. This TCR derives from a boy between 2 and 10 years old in good health and CMV-seronegative. The genes are TRBV15 and TRBJ1-4; D remains unclear. The CDR3 sequence: CATSSVRNEKLFF. The DNA of the CDR3 is TGTGCCACCAGCAGCGTCAGGAATGAAAAACTGTTTTTT.